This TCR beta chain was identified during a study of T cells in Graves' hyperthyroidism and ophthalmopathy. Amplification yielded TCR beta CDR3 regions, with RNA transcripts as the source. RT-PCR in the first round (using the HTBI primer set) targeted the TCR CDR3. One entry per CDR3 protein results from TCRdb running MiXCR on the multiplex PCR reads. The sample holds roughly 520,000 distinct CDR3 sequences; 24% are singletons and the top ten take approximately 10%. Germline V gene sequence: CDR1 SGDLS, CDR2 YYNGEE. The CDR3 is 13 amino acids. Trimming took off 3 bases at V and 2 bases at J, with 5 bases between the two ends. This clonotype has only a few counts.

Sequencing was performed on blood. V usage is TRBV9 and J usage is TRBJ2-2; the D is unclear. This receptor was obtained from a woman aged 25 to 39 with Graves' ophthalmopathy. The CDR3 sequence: CASSDHNTGELFF. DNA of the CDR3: TGTGCCAGCAGCGACCATAACACCGGGGAGCTGTTTTTT. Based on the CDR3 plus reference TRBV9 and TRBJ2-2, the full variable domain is DSGVTQTPKHLITATGQRVTLRCSPRSGDLSVYWYQQSLDQGLQFLIQYYNGEERAKGNILERFSAQQFPDLHSELNLSSLELGDSALYFCASSDHNTGELFFGEGSRLTVL.